A selection of T cell receptor beta chains follows, all from one sample in a study of blood T cell repertoires in COVID-19. Here immunoSEQ multiplex PCR was the method, and the copy in TCRdb shows in-frame clones only, minus some. The sample has 250,000 to 350,000 clones, around 90% seen once. The sequencing input was PBMCs or T cells enriched from blood (not recorded which). These receptors originate from a young woman who had recovered from COVID-19. CDR3s include the opening cysteine and the closing phenylalanine or tryptophan. The D gene is left open where the match is weak. Some rows have no size entry. The others give once, few or many, or a class for an expanded clone.

j_gene | abundance | d_gene | v_gene | CDR3nt | CDR3aa
TRBJ2-3 | - | - | TRBV5-4 | TGTGCCAGCAGATACCTTTCGCAGGATACGCAGTATTTT | CASRYLSQDTQYF
TRBJ2-5 | - | - | TRBV2 | TGTGCCAGCAGCCTCGAGGGGAGGTTACAAGAGACCCAGTACTTC | CASSLEGRLQETQYF
TRBJ2-1 | - | TRBD2 | TRBV6-5 | TGTGCCAGCAGTTATCCCACTGGACTAGCGGGAAATGAGCAGTTCTTC | CASSYPTGLAGNEQFF
TRBJ2-3 | - | TRBD2 | TRBV5-1 | TGCGCCAGCAGCGTCGGACTAGAGTTAAGTAGGACTAGCACAGATACGCAGTATTTT | CASSVGLELSRTSTDTQYF
TRBJ2-7 | - | TRBD2 | TRBV11-2 | TGTGCCAGCAGCCCTCCTCTCCCCGCGGGAGCCTACGAGCAGTACTTC | CASSPPLPAGAYEQYF
TRBJ1-6 | - | TRBD1 | TRBV28 | TGTGCCAGCAGGCATTTACAGGGGGCCGGTTCACCCCTCCACTTT | CASRHLQGAGSPLHF
TRBJ1-2 | - | - | TRBV5-1 | TGCGCCACCCTTACTAACTATGGCTACACCTTC | CATLTNYGYTF
TRBJ1-2 | - | - | TRBV24-1 | TGTGCCACCAGTGATTTAACAGGGTATGGCGGCTACACCTTC | CATSDLTGYGGYTF
TRBJ2-1 | - | - | TRBV6-5 | TGTGCCAGCACCCAGTTCCGGGGTGGTTATGAGCAGTTCTTC | CASTQFRGGYEQFF
TRBJ2-1 | - | - | TRBV2 | TGTGCCAGTCTGGGGGGAGGGGGATCCTACAATGAGCAGTTCTTC | CASLGGGGSYNEQFF
TRBJ1-1 | - | TRBD1 | TRBV9 | TGTGCCAGCAGCCCAGGGGGCGCGAACACTGAAGCTTTCTTT | CASSPGGANTEAFF
TRBJ1-5 | - | - | TRBV19 | TGTGCCAGTAGTAGGGGGCAGGAGGCATTTAATCAGCCCCAGCATTTT | CASSRGQEAFNQPQHF
TRBJ2-7 | - | - | TRBV7-9 | TGTGCCAGCCACGGGAACGAAGTAGACTTC | CASHGNEVDF
TRBJ2-7 | - | - | TRBV9 | TGTGCCAGCAGCCCAAGGACAGTCTCCTACGAGCAGTACTTC | CASSPRTVSYEQYF
TRBJ1-4 | - | - | TRBV18 | TGTGCCAGCTCACCCCTAAGCGGGGTGTTTGAAAAACTGTTTTTT | CASSPLSGVFEKLFF
TRBJ1-4 | - | - | TRBV27 | TGTGCCAGCAGTCGTTATTCGGGTGAAAAACTGTTTTTT | CASSRYSGEKLFF
TRBJ1-1 | - | TRBD1 | TRBV28 | TGTGCCAGCAGTTTATGGATAGGGACAGGGGCTAATGAAGCTTTCTTT | CASSLWIGTGANEAFF
TRBJ1-2 | - | - | TRBV2 | TGTGCCAGCAGTGCCGGTCAGGGAGGGGGTGGCTACACCTTC | CASSAGQGGGGYTF
TRBJ2-5 | - | - | TRBV7-2 | TGTGCCAGCAGCAAGGGGCCAGAAGAGACCCAGTACTTC | CASSKGPEETQYF
TRBJ2-2 | - | - | TRBV7-9 | TGTGCCAGCAGCTTTCATGGGCTGAACACCGGGGAGCTGTTTTTT | CASSFHGLNTGELFF
TRBJ1-5 | - | TRBD1 | TRBV27 | TGTGCCAGCAGTCTCAGGGGGCCCGGTCAGCCCCAGCATTTT | CASSLRGPGQPQHF
TRBJ2-7 | - | - | TRBV10-3 | TGTGCCATCAGTGAGTCGAGGGCACCCGAGCAGTACTTC | CAISESRAPEQYF
TRBJ2-1 | - | - | TRBV2 | TGTGCCAGCAGGGAGCATAGCGCGCACAATGAGCAGTTCTTC | CASREHSAHNEQFF
TRBJ2-7 | - | TRBD1 | TRBV6-2/TRBV6-3 | TGTGCCAGCAGTTTCGCCAGGACAGGGGGTAGGCCCTACGAGCAGTACTTC | CASSFARTGGRPYEQYF
TRBJ2-3 | - | - | TRBV24-1 | TGTGCCACCAGCGGGGCAGGGGTAGATACGCAGTATTTT | CATSGAGVDTQYF
TRBJ1-3 | once | TRBD1 | TRBV28 | TGTGCCAGCAGCTCGACAGGGCTCTCTGGAAACACCATATATTTT | CASSSTGLSGNTIYF
TRBJ2-1 | - | - | TRBV7-8 | TGTGCCAGCAGCTTAGCGGGGCGCTCCTACAATGAGCAGTTCTTC | CASSLAGRSYNEQFF
TRBJ1-6 | - | - | TRBV28 | TGTGCCAGCAGCTGGACAGTAAATAATTCACCCCTCCACTTT | CASSWTVNNSPLHF
TRBJ1-2 | - | - | TRBV28 | TGTGCCAGCAGCTGGAGGGGCTATAATTGGGGCTACACCTTC | CASSWRGYNWGYTF
TRBJ2-3 | - | TRBD2 | TRBV15 | TGTGCCACCAGGCCAGACGGGGGGTCCCGCACAGATACGCAGTATTTT | CATRPDGGSRTDTQYF
TRBJ1-5 | - | TRBD1 | TRBV19 | TGTGCCAGTAGTGCTCGAGGGGGGACAGTCCTCCAGCCCCAGCATTTT | CASSARGGTVLQPQHF
TRBJ2-4 | once | - | TRBV23-1 | TGCGCCAGCAGGACACTGATCCTAGCCAAAAACATTCAGTACTTC | CASRTLILAKNIQYF
TRBJ2-1 | - | TRBD2 | TRBV7-9 | TGTGCCAGCAGCACCGGTGGACTAGCGGGGGTCTCCTACAATGAGCAGTTCTTC | CASSTGGLAGVSYNEQFF
TRBJ1-6 | - | - | TRBV6-6 | TGTGCCAGCAGTCCCGACGGGGGGGGCTCACCCCTCCACTTT | CASSPDGGGSPLHF
TRBJ1-2 | - | TRBD1 | TRBV2 | TGTGCCAGCAGTGAATCTTTGGGCAGGGGGGATTCTTATGGCTACACCTTC | CASSESLGRGDSYGYTF
TRBJ2-2 | - | - | TRBV7-3 | TGTGCCAGCAGCTTAGACAGTTTGAACACCGGGGAGCTGTTTTTT | CASSLDSLNTGELFF
TRBJ1-2 | - | - | TRBV6-5 | TGTGCCAGCGGTTGGGAGCGACGGAATTATGGCTACACCTTC | CASGWERRNYGYTF
TRBJ1-1 | - | - | TRBV7-3 | TGTGCCAGCAGCTTTCAGGCCAACACTGAAGCTTTCTTT | CASSFQANTEAFF
TRBJ2-7 | - | TRBD2 | TRBV7-2 | TGTGCCAGCAGCTTAGTCCTAGCGGGAGGGTTCGAGCAGTACTTC | CASSLVLAGGFEQYF